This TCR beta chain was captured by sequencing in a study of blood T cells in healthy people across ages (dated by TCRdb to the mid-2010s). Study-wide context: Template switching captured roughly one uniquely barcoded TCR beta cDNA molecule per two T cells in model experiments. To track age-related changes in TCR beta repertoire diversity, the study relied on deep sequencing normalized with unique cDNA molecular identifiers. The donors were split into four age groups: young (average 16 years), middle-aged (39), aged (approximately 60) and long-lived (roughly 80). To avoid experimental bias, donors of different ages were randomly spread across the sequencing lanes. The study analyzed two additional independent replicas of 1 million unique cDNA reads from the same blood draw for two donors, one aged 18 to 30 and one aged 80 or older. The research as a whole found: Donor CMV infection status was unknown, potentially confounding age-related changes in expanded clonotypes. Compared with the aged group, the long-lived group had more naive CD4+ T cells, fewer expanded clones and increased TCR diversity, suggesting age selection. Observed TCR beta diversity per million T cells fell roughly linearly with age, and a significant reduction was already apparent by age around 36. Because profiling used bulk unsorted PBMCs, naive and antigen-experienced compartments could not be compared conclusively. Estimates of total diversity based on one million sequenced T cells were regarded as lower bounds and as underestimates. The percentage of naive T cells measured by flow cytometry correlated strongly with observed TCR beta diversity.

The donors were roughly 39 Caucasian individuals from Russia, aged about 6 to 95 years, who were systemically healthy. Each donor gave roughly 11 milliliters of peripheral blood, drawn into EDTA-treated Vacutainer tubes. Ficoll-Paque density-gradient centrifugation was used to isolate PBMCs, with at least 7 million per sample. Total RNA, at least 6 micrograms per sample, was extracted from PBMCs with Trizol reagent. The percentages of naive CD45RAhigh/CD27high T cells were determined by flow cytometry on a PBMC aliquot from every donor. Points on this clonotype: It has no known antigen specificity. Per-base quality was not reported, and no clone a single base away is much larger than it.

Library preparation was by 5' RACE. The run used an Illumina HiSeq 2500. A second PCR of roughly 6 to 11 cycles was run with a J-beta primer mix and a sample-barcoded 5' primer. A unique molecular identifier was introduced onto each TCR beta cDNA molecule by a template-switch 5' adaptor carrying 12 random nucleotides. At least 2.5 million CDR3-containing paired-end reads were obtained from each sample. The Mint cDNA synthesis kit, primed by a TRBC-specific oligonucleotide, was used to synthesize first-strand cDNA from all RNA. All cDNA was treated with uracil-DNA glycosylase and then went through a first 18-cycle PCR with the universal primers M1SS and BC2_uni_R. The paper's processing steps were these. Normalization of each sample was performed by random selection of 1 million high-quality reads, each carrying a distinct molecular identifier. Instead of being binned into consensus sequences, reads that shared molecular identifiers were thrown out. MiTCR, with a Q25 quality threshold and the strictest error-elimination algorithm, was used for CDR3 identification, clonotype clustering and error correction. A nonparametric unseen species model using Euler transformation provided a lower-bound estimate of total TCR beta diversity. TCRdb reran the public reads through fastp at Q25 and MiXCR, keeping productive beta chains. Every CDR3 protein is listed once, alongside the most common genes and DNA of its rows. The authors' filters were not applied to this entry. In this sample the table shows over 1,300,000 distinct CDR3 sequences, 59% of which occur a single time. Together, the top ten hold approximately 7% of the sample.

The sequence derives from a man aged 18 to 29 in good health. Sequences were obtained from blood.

The DNA is as follows: TGCAGTGCTAGGGAAACGGGGAAGGTCTACGAGCAGTACTTC. This sequence encodes CSARETGKVYEQYF. Recombination connected TRBV20-1 to TRBJ2-7; TRBD2 is perhaps the D gene, given 5 matching bases. From cysteine to phenylalanine, the CDR3 is 14 amino acids long. The only DNA kept is the CDR3, 42 bases in frame from the first base. The germline V gene (reference sequence) provides CDR1 DFQATT and CDR2 SNEGSKA. The V end loses 3 bases and the J end loses 3 bases, and a stretch of 15 bases separates them.